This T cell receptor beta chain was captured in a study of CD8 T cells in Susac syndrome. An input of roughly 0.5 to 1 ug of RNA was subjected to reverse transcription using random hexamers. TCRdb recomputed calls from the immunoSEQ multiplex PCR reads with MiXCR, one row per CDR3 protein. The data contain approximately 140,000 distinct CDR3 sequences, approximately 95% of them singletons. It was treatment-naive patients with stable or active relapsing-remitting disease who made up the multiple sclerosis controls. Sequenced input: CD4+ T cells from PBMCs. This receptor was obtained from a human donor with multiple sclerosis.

As DNA, the CDR3 is TGCGCCACCGGAGGAGGGGGCGGAGAGCAGTACTTC. Residues: CATGGGGGEQYF. The chain joins TRBV23-1 to TRBJ2-7, with D maybe TRBD1 (7 bases). TRBV23-1 is labeled an ORF, and its function is uncertain. The germline V and J ends were trimmed by 10 bases and 7 bases, with 17 bases remaining between them. This CDR3 comprises 12 residues.